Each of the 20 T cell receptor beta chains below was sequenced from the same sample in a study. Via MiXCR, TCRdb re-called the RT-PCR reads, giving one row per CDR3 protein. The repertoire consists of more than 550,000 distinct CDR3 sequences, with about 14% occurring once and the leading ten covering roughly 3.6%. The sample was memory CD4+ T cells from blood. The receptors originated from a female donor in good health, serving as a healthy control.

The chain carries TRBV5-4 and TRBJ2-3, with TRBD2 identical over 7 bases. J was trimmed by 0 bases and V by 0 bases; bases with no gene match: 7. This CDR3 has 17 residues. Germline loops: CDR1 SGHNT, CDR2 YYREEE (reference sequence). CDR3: CASSLGGGPRSTDTQYF. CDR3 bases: TGTGCCAGCAGCTTGGGGGGGGGTCCCCGGAGCACAGATACGCAGTATTTT.

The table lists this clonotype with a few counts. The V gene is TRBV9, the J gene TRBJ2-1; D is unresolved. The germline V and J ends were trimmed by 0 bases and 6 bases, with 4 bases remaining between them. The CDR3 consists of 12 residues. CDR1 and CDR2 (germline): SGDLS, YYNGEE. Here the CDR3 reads CASSVGVNEQFF. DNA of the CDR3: TGTGCCAGCAGCGTAGGGGTCAATGAGCAGTTCTTC.

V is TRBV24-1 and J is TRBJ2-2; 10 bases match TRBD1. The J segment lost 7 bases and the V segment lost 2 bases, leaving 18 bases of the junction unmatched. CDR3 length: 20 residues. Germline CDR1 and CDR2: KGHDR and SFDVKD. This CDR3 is CATSDYPGQGPTPDRGELFF. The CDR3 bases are TGTGCCACCAGTGATTATCCGGGACAGGGGCCCACTCCCGATCGCGGGGAGCTGTTTTTT.

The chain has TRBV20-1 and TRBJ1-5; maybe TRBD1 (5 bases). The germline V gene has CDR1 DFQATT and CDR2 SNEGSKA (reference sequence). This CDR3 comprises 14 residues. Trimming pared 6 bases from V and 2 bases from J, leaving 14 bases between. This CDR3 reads CSAFREVGNQPQHF. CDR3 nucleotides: TGCAGTGCCTTCAGGGAGGTTGGCAATCAGCCCCAGCATTTT.

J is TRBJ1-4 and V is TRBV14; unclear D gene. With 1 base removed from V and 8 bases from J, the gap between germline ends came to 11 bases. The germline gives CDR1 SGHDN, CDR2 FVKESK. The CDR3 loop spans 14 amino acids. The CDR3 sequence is CASSQVETFEKLFF. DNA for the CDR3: TGTGCCAGCAGCCAAGTCGAGACCTTCGAAAAACTGTTTTTT.

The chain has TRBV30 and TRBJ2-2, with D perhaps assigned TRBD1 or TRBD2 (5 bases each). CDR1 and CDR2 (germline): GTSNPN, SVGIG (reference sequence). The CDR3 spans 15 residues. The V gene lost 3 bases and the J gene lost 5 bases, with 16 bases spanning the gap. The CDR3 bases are TGTGCCTGGAGAATCACCGGGACCTTTACCGGGGAGCTGTTTTTT. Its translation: CAWRITGTFTGELFF. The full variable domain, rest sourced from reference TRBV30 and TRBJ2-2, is SQTIHQWPATLVQPVGSPLSLECTVEGTSNPNLYWYRQAAGRGLQLLFYSVGIGQISSEVPQNLSASRPQDRQFILSSKKLLLSDSGFYLCAWRITGTFTGELFFGEGSRLTVL.

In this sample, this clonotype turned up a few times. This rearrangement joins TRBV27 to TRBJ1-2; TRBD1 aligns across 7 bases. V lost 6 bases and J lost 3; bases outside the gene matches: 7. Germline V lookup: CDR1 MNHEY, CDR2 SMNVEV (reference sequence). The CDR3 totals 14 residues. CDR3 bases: TGTGCCAGCAGGAAAAGCGGGACAGACTATGGCTACACCTTC. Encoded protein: CASRKSGTDYGYTF.

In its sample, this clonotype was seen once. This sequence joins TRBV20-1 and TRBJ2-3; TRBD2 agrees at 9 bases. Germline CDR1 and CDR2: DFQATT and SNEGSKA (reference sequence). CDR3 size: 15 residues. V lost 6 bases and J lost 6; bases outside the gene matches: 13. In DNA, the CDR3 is TGCAGTGCCAATAGCGGGAGTGGGAGGTTGGATACGCAGTATTTT. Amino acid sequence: CSANSGSGRLDTQYF.

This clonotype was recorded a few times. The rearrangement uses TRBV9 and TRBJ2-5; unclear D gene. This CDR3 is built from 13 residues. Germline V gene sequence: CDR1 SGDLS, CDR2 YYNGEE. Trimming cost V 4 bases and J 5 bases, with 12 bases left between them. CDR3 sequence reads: CASSPDLFETQYF. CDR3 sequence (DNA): TGTGCCAGCAGCCCTGATCTCTTTGAGACCCAGTACTTC.

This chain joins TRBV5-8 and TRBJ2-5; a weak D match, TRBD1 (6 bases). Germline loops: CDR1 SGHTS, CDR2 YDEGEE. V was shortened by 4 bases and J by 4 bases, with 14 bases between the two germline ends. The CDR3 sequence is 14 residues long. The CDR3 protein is CASSDTSRGETQYF. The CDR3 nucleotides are TGTGCCAGCAGCGATACTTCCAGGGGAGAGACCCAGTACTTC.

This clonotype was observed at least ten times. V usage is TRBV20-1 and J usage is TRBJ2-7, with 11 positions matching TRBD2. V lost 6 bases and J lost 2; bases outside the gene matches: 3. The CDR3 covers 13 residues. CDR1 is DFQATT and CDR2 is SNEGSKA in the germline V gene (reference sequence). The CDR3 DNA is TGCAGTGCCAATAGCGGGAGGGCCTACGAGCAGTACTTC. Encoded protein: CSANSGRAYEQYF.

The CDR3: CASSVGGGGTNTEAFF. DNA for the CDR3: TGTGCCAGCAGCGTAGGAGGTGGGGGTACGAACACTGAAGCTTTCTTT. The chain joins TRBV9 to TRBJ1-1, with a possible D match to TRBD1 (5 bases). Per the germline V gene, CDR1 is SGDLS and CDR2 is YYNGEE. V lost 0 bases, J lost 1 base, and 13 bases lay in between. The CDR3 consists of 16 residues.

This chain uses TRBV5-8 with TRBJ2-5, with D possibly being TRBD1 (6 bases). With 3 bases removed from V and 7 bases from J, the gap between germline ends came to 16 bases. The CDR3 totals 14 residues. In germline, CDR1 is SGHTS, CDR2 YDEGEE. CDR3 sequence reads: CASSSGDDSWTQYF. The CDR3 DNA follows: TGTGCCAGCAGCTCAGGGGATGACAGCTGGACCCAGTACTTC.

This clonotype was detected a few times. The CDR3 sequence: CASSPDRGSEAFF. CDR3 nucleotides: TGTGCCAGCAGCCCGGACAGGGGCTCTGAAGCTTTCTTT. V and J are TRBV28 and TRBJ1-1, with 9 bases matching TRBD1. V lost 6 bases, J lost 6 bases, and 5 bases stayed unmatched. The CDR3 length is 13 residues. Germline values: CDR1 MDHEN, CDR2 SYDVKM.

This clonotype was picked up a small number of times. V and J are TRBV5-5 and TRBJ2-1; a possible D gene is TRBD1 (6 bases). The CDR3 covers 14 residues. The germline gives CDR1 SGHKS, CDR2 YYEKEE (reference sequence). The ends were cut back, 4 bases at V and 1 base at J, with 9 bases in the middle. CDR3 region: CASSRDISYNEQFF. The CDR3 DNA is TGTGCCAGCAGCCGGGACATATCCTACAATGAGCAGTTCTTC.

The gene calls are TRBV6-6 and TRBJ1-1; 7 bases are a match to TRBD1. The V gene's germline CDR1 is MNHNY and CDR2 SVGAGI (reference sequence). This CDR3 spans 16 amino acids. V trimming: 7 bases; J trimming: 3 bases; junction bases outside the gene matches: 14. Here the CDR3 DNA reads TGTGCCAGCATCAGAGCCAGACAGGGCGGAGACACTGAAGCTTTCTTT. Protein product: CASIRARQGGDTEAFF.

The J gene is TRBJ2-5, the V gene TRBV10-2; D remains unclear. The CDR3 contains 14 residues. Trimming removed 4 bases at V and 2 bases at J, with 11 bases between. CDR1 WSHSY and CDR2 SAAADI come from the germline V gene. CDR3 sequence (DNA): TGCGCCAGCAGTGGTTCTAGTCGACAAGAGACCCAGTACTTC. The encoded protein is CASSGSSRQETQYF.

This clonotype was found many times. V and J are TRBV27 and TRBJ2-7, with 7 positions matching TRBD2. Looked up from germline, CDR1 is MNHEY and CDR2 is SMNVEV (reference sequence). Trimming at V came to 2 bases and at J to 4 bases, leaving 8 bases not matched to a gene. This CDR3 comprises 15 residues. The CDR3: CASSLSGLVPYEQYF. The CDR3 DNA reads TGTGCCAGCAGTTTAAGTGGACTAGTTCCGTACGAGCAGTACTTC.

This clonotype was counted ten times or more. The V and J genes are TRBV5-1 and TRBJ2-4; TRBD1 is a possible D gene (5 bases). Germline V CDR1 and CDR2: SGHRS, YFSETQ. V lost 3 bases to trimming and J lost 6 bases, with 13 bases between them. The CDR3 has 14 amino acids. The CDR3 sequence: CASSWSPDRNIQYF. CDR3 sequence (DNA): TGCGCCAGCAGCTGGAGCCCCGACAGAAACATTCAGTACTTC.

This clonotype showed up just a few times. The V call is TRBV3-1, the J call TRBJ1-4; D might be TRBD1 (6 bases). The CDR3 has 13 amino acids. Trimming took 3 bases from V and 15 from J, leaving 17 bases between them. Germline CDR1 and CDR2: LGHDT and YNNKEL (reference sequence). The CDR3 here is CASSQHNGQLVFF. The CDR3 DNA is TGTGCCAGCAGCCAGCATAATGGACAGCTGGTGTTTTTT.